This is a list of T cell receptor beta chains from one sample in a study of vaccination effects on CD4 cells after COVID-19. The antigens of these receptors remain unknown. Generated by immunoSEQ multiplex PCR, the TCRdb table keeps only in-frame clones and is missing some. The sample includes about 41,000 clones, under 85% seen only once; the top ten take 2.5% to 3%. Sample: CD4+ T cells from PBMCs cultured with HCoV-NL63 spike peptides, taken before COVID-19 vaccination. These receptor sequences come from a human donor who received a COVID-19 vaccine. Each CDR3 is given with its conserved first and last residue. The D gene is left open where the match is weak. Some rows have no size entry. The others give once, few or many, or a class for an expanded clone.

j_gene: TRBJ2-1; abundance: -; d_gene: TRBD1; v_gene: TRBV18; CDR3aa: CASSPPAGQGSYNEQFF; CDR3nt: TGTGCCAGCTCACCACCAGCGGGACAGGGCTCCTACAATGAGCAGTTCTTC
j_gene: TRBJ2-3; abundance: -; d_gene: -; v_gene: TRBV18; CDR3aa: CASSPFTDTQYF; CDR3nt: TGTGCCAGCTCACCGTTCACAGATACGCAGTATTTT
j_gene: TRBJ2-5; abundance: -; d_gene: -; v_gene: TRBV7-8; CDR3aa: CASSLRGLMLGETQYF; CDR3nt: TGTGCCAGCAGCTTAAGGGGACTTATGTTGGGAGAGACCCAGTACTTC
j_gene: TRBJ2-3; abundance: -; d_gene: -; v_gene: TRBV2; CDR3aa: CASSGTGSSTDTQYF; CDR3nt: TGTGCCAGCAGTGGAACGGGGAGTAGCACAGATACGCAGTATTTT
j_gene: TRBJ2-1; abundance: -; d_gene: TRBD1; v_gene: TRBV2; CDR3aa: CASSAGQDQAQQFF; CDR3nt: TGTGCCAGCAGTGCCGGACAGGACCAGGCCCAGCAGTTCTTC
j_gene: TRBJ1-1; abundance: -; d_gene: -; v_gene: TRBV13; CDR3aa: CASSIVGEGTEAFF; CDR3nt: TGTGCCAGCAGCATAGTAGGGGAAGGCACTGAAGCTTTCTTT
j_gene: TRBJ2-2; abundance: -; d_gene: -; v_gene: TRBV19; CDR3aa: CASRDSSGVGELFF; CDR3nt: TGTGCCAGTAGAGACAGTTCTGGTGTCGGGGAGCTGTTTTTT
j_gene: TRBJ1-3; abundance: once; d_gene: -; v_gene: TRBV12-3/TRBV12-4; CDR3aa: CASSFAGNTIYF; CDR3nt: TGTGCCAGCAGTTTTGCTGGAAACACCATATATTTT
j_gene: TRBJ2-3; abundance: -; d_gene: -; v_gene: TRBV10-2; CDR3aa: CASSDRGQGSTDTQYF; CDR3nt: TGCGCCAGCAGTGACCGAGGGCAGGGCAGCACAGATACGCAGTATTTT
j_gene: TRBJ1-6; abundance: once; d_gene: -; v_gene: TRBV6-5; CDR3aa: CASSYSMRDNSPLHF; CDR3nt: TGTGCCAGCAGTTACTCGATGCGGGATAATTCACCCCTCCACTTT
j_gene: TRBJ1-1; abundance: few; d_gene: -; v_gene: TRBV14; CDR3aa: CASSPRVLLNTEAFF; CDR3nt: TGTGCCAGCAGCCCAAGGGTTTTATTGAACACTGAAGCTTTCTTT
j_gene: TRBJ1-1; abundance: -; d_gene: -; v_gene: TRBV10-1; CDR3aa: CASSESREATEAFF; CDR3nt: TGCGCCAGCAGTGAGTCCAGAGAAGCCACTGAAGCTTTCTTT
j_gene: TRBJ1-1; abundance: -; d_gene: -; v_gene: TRBV12-3/TRBV12-4; CDR3aa: CASRTGKEAFF; CDR3nt: TGTGCCAGCAGAACAGGGAAGGAAGCTTTCTTT
j_gene: TRBJ2-2; abundance: -; d_gene: TRBD1; v_gene: TRBV5-1; CDR3aa: CASSLWGTGGYGELFF; CDR3nt: TGCGCCAGCAGCTTGTGGGGGACAGGGGGCTACGGGGAGCTGTTTTTT
j_gene: TRBJ1-5; abundance: -; d_gene: -; v_gene: TRBV2; CDR3aa: CASSAGEQPQHF; CDR3nt: TGTGCCAGCAGTGCTGGTGAACAGCCCCAGCATTTT
j_gene: TRBJ2-5; abundance: -; d_gene: -; v_gene: TRBV21-1; CDR3aa: CASSKRSAGGETQYF; CDR3nt: TGTGCCAGCAGCAAAAGGTCAGCAGGGGGGGAGACCCAGTACTTC
j_gene: TRBJ2-1; abundance: -; d_gene: -; v_gene: TRBV7-9; CDR3aa: CASSSLGADPYNEQFF; CDR3nt: TGTGCCAGCAGCTCCCTCGGGGCGGACCCCTACAATGAGCAGTTCTTC
j_gene: TRBJ2-3; abundance: -; d_gene: -; v_gene: TRBV24-1; CDR3aa: CATSDSRTSTDTQYF; CDR3nt: TGTGCCACCAGTGATAGCAGAACTAGCACAGATACGCAGTATTTT
j_gene: TRBJ1-1; abundance: -; d_gene: -; v_gene: TRBV9; CDR3aa: CASSVVRGEITEAFF; CDR3nt: TGTGCCAGCAGCGTAGTGAGGGGCGAGATCACTGAAGCTTTCTTT
j_gene: TRBJ2-1; abundance: -; d_gene: -; v_gene: TRBV24-1; CDR3aa: CATSAAGVWDEQFF; CDR3nt: TGTGCCACCAGTGCCGCAGGCGTCTGGGATGAGCAGTTCTTC
j_gene: TRBJ1-5; abundance: -; d_gene: -; v_gene: TRBV6-1; CDR3aa: CASSEPGLGQPQHF; CDR3nt: TGTGCCAGCAGTGAACCGGGGTTGGGTCAGCCCCAGCATTTT
j_gene: TRBJ1-1; abundance: -; d_gene: -; v_gene: TRBV5-4; CDR3aa: CASSLTGGPGIGEAFF; CDR3nt: TGTGCCAGCAGCTTGACGGGGGGCCCCGGGATTGGTGAAGCTTTCTTT
j_gene: TRBJ1-5; abundance: -; d_gene: TRBD1; v_gene: TRBV28; CDR3aa: CASSLAQGGNQPQHF; CDR3nt: TGTGCCAGCAGTTTGGCGCAGGGGGGAAATCAGCCCCAGCATTTT
j_gene: TRBJ2-3; abundance: once; d_gene: TRBD1; v_gene: TRBV30; CDR3aa: CAWGQGAGDTQYF; CDR3nt: TGTGCCTGGGGTCAGGGGGCAGGAGATACGCAGTATTTT
j_gene: TRBJ1-6; abundance: -; d_gene: -; v_gene: TRBV5-1; CDR3aa: CASTQGGGPLHF; CDR3nt: TGCGCCAGCACCCAAGGGGGAGGTCCCCTCCACTTT
j_gene: TRBJ1-2; abundance: -; d_gene: -; v_gene: TRBV5-1; CDR3aa: CASSLESAANYGYTF; CDR3nt: TGCGCCAGCAGCTTGGAATCGGCGGCTAACTATGGCTACACCTTC
j_gene: TRBJ2-3; abundance: -; d_gene: -; v_gene: TRBV7-8; CDR3aa: CASSVRLTDTQYF; CDR3nt: TGTGCCAGCAGCGTGAGACTCACAGATACGCAGTATTTT
j_gene: TRBJ1-2; abundance: -; d_gene: -; v_gene: TRBV23-1; CDR3aa: CASSQSIGGGGYGYTF; CDR3nt: TGCGCCAGCAGTCAATCGATAGGGGGAGGTGGCTATGGCTACACCTTC
j_gene: TRBJ2-5; abundance: -; d_gene: TRBD1; v_gene: TRBV18; CDR3aa: CASSQGARETQYF; CDR3nt: TGTGCCAGCTCCCAGGGGGCTAGAGAGACCCAGTACTTC
j_gene: TRBJ1-5; abundance: -; d_gene: -; v_gene: TRBV29-1; CDR3aa: CSVGDSSNQPQHF; CDR3nt: TGCAGCGTGGGTGACAGTAGCAATCAGCCCCAGCATTTT
j_gene: TRBJ1-5; abundance: few; d_gene: -; v_gene: TRBV19; CDR3aa: CVYSGTRNQPQHF; CDR3nt: TGTGTGTACTCCGGGACACGAAATCAGCCCCAGCATTTT
j_gene: TRBJ1-5; abundance: -; d_gene: TRBD1; v_gene: TRBV7-2; CDR3aa: CASSLRTGDQPQHF; CDR3nt: TGTGCCAGCAGCTTGCGGACAGGGGATCAGCCCCAGCATTTT
j_gene: TRBJ2-1; abundance: -; d_gene: TRBD2; v_gene: TRBV18; CDR3aa: CASSPTSPRTSGSEQFF; CDR3nt: TGTGCCAGCTCACCTACGAGCCCCCGGACTAGCGGAAGTGAGCAGTTCTTC
j_gene: TRBJ1-4; abundance: -; d_gene: -; v_gene: TRBV6-5; CDR3aa: CASGYAREKLFF; CDR3nt: TGTGCCAGTGGGTACGCGAGGGAAAAACTGTTTTTT
j_gene: TRBJ1-2; abundance: -; d_gene: -; v_gene: TRBV5-5; CDR3aa: CASRGTFNYGYTF; CDR3nt: TGTGCCAGCAGAGGGACCTTTAACTATGGCTACACCTTC
j_gene: TRBJ2-3; abundance: -; d_gene: TRBD2; v_gene: TRBV2; CDR3aa: CASSETSGRWDTQYF; CDR3nt: TGTGCCAGCAGTGAAACTAGCGGGAGATGGGATACGCAGTATTTT
j_gene: TRBJ1-2; abundance: -; d_gene: -; v_gene: TRBV6-5; CDR3aa: CASRAGRSYGYTF; CDR3nt: TGTGCCAGCAGGGCGGGCAGGAGCTATGGCTACACCTTC
j_gene: TRBJ2-1; abundance: -; d_gene: TRBD2; v_gene: TRBV5-1; CDR3aa: CASSLAPRRGGLNEQFF; CDR3nt: TGCGCCAGCAGCTTGGCTCCGAGGAGGGGAGGGTTGAATGAGCAGTTCTTC
j_gene: TRBJ1-2; abundance: -; d_gene: TRBD1; v_gene: TRBV6-5; CDR3aa: CASSYGTEVYGYTF; CDR3nt: TGTGCCAGCAGTTACGGGACAGAAGTTTATGGCTACACCTTC
j_gene: TRBJ1-4; abundance: once; d_gene: -; v_gene: TRBV11-2; CDR3aa: CASRVLANEKLFF; CDR3nt: TGTGCCTCCCGGGTTCTGGCTAATGAAAAACTGTTTTTT
j_gene: TRBJ1-1; abundance: -; d_gene: -; v_gene: TRBV5-6; CDR3aa: CASSLEGRGEAFF; CDR3nt: TGTGCCAGCAGCTTGGAGGGGCGTGGTGAAGCTTTCTTT
j_gene: TRBJ1-1; abundance: -; d_gene: -; v_gene: TRBV12-3/TRBV12-4; CDR3aa: CATGRGTAEAFF; CDR3nt: TGTGCCACCGGGCGGGGAACGGCTGAAGCTTTCTTT
j_gene: TRBJ1-6; abundance: -; d_gene: -; v_gene: TRBV20-1; CDR3aa: CSASGFSNSPLHF; CDR3nt: TGCAGTGCTAGTGGCTTCAGCAATTCACCCCTCCACTTT
j_gene: TRBJ2-3; abundance: -; d_gene: -; v_gene: TRBV3-1/TRBV3-2; CDR3aa: CASRLGRGLGTDTQYF; CDR3nt: TGTGCCAGCAGACTCGGTCGGGGGCTGGGCACAGATACGCAGTATTTT
j_gene: TRBJ1-2; abundance: few; d_gene: -; v_gene: TRBV14; CDR3aa: CASSQEGRPGRKANYGYTF; CDR3nt: TGTGCCAGCAGCCAAGAGGGAAGGCCAGGGCGAAAAGCTAACTATGGCTACACCTTC